The T cell receptor (beta chain) under discussion was sequenced for a study of tumor-infiltrating lymphocytes in primary liver carcinoma. At the level of the study: Productive TCRbeta reads per sample were roughly 3.5 to 7.13 million, not differing by tissue. Broader study findings: Tumor-adjacent and tumor-blood pairs shared a smaller degree of overlap than tumor region pairs.

This clonotype was recorded many times. Antigen: not known. Germline CDR1 MDHEN, CDR2 SYDVKM. The trim removed 5 bases at V and 10 bases at J, leaving 8 bases unmatched. The CDR3 contains 14 residues. Co-extracting RNA and DNA was done with roughly 17-34 mg of unsorted bulk tissue as input. The authors made TCR beta cDNA from approximately 490 ng total RNA with a constant-region primer. Three rounds of nested multiplex PCR with slightly modified ARM-PCR produced TCR beta libraries. With TRBV1-TRBV30 forward primers and a C-beta reverse primer, the first two PCR rounds were run for roughly 10 cycles each. TCRdb processed the multiplex PCR reads anew with MiXCR; each CDR3 protein has one entry. The repertoire holds about 99,000 distinct CDR3 sequences, with approximately 71% as singletons.

Sequenced material: liver tumor tissue from sampling region 5. The subset denotes: tumor region T5, tumor centre. The J gene is TRBJ1-1, the V gene TRBV28; 12 bases match TRBD1. The clonotype originates from a woman aged 60 to 75 with primary liver carcinoma and hepatitis B virus infection. The CDR3 loop reads CASSSPGTGGRAFF. CDR3 bases: TGTGCCAGCAGTAGCCCCGGGACAGGGGGCCGAGCTTTCTTT.